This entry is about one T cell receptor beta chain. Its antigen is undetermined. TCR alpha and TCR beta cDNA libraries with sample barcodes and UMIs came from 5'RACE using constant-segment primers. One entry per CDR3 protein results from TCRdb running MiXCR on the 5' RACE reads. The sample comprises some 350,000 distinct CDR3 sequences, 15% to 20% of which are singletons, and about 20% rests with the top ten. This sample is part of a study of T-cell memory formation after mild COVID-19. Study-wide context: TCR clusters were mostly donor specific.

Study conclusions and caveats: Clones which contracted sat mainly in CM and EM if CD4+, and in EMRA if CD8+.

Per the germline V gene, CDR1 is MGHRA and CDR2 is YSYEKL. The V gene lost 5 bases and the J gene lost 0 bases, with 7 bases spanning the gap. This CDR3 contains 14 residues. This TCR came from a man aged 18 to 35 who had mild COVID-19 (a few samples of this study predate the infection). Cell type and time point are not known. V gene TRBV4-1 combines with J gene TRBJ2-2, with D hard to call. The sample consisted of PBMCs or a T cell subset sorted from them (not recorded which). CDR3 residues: CASSDLSNTGELFF. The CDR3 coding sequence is TGCGCCAGCAGCGACCTATCGAACACCGGGGAGCTGTTTTTT.